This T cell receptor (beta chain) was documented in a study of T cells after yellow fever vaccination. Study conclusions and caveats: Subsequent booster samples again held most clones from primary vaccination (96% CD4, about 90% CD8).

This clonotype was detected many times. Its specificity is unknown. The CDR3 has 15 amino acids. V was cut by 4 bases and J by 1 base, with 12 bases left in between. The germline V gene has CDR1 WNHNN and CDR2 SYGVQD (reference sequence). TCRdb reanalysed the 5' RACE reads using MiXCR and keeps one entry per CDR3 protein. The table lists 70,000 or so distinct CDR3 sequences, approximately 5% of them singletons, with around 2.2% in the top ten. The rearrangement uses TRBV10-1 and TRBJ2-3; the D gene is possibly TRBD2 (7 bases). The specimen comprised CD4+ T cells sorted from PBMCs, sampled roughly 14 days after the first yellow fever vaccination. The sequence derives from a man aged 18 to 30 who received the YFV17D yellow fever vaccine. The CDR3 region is CASSGAGAGTDTQYF. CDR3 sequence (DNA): TGCGCCAGCAGTGGGGCGGGGGCGGGCACAGATACGCAGTATTTT.